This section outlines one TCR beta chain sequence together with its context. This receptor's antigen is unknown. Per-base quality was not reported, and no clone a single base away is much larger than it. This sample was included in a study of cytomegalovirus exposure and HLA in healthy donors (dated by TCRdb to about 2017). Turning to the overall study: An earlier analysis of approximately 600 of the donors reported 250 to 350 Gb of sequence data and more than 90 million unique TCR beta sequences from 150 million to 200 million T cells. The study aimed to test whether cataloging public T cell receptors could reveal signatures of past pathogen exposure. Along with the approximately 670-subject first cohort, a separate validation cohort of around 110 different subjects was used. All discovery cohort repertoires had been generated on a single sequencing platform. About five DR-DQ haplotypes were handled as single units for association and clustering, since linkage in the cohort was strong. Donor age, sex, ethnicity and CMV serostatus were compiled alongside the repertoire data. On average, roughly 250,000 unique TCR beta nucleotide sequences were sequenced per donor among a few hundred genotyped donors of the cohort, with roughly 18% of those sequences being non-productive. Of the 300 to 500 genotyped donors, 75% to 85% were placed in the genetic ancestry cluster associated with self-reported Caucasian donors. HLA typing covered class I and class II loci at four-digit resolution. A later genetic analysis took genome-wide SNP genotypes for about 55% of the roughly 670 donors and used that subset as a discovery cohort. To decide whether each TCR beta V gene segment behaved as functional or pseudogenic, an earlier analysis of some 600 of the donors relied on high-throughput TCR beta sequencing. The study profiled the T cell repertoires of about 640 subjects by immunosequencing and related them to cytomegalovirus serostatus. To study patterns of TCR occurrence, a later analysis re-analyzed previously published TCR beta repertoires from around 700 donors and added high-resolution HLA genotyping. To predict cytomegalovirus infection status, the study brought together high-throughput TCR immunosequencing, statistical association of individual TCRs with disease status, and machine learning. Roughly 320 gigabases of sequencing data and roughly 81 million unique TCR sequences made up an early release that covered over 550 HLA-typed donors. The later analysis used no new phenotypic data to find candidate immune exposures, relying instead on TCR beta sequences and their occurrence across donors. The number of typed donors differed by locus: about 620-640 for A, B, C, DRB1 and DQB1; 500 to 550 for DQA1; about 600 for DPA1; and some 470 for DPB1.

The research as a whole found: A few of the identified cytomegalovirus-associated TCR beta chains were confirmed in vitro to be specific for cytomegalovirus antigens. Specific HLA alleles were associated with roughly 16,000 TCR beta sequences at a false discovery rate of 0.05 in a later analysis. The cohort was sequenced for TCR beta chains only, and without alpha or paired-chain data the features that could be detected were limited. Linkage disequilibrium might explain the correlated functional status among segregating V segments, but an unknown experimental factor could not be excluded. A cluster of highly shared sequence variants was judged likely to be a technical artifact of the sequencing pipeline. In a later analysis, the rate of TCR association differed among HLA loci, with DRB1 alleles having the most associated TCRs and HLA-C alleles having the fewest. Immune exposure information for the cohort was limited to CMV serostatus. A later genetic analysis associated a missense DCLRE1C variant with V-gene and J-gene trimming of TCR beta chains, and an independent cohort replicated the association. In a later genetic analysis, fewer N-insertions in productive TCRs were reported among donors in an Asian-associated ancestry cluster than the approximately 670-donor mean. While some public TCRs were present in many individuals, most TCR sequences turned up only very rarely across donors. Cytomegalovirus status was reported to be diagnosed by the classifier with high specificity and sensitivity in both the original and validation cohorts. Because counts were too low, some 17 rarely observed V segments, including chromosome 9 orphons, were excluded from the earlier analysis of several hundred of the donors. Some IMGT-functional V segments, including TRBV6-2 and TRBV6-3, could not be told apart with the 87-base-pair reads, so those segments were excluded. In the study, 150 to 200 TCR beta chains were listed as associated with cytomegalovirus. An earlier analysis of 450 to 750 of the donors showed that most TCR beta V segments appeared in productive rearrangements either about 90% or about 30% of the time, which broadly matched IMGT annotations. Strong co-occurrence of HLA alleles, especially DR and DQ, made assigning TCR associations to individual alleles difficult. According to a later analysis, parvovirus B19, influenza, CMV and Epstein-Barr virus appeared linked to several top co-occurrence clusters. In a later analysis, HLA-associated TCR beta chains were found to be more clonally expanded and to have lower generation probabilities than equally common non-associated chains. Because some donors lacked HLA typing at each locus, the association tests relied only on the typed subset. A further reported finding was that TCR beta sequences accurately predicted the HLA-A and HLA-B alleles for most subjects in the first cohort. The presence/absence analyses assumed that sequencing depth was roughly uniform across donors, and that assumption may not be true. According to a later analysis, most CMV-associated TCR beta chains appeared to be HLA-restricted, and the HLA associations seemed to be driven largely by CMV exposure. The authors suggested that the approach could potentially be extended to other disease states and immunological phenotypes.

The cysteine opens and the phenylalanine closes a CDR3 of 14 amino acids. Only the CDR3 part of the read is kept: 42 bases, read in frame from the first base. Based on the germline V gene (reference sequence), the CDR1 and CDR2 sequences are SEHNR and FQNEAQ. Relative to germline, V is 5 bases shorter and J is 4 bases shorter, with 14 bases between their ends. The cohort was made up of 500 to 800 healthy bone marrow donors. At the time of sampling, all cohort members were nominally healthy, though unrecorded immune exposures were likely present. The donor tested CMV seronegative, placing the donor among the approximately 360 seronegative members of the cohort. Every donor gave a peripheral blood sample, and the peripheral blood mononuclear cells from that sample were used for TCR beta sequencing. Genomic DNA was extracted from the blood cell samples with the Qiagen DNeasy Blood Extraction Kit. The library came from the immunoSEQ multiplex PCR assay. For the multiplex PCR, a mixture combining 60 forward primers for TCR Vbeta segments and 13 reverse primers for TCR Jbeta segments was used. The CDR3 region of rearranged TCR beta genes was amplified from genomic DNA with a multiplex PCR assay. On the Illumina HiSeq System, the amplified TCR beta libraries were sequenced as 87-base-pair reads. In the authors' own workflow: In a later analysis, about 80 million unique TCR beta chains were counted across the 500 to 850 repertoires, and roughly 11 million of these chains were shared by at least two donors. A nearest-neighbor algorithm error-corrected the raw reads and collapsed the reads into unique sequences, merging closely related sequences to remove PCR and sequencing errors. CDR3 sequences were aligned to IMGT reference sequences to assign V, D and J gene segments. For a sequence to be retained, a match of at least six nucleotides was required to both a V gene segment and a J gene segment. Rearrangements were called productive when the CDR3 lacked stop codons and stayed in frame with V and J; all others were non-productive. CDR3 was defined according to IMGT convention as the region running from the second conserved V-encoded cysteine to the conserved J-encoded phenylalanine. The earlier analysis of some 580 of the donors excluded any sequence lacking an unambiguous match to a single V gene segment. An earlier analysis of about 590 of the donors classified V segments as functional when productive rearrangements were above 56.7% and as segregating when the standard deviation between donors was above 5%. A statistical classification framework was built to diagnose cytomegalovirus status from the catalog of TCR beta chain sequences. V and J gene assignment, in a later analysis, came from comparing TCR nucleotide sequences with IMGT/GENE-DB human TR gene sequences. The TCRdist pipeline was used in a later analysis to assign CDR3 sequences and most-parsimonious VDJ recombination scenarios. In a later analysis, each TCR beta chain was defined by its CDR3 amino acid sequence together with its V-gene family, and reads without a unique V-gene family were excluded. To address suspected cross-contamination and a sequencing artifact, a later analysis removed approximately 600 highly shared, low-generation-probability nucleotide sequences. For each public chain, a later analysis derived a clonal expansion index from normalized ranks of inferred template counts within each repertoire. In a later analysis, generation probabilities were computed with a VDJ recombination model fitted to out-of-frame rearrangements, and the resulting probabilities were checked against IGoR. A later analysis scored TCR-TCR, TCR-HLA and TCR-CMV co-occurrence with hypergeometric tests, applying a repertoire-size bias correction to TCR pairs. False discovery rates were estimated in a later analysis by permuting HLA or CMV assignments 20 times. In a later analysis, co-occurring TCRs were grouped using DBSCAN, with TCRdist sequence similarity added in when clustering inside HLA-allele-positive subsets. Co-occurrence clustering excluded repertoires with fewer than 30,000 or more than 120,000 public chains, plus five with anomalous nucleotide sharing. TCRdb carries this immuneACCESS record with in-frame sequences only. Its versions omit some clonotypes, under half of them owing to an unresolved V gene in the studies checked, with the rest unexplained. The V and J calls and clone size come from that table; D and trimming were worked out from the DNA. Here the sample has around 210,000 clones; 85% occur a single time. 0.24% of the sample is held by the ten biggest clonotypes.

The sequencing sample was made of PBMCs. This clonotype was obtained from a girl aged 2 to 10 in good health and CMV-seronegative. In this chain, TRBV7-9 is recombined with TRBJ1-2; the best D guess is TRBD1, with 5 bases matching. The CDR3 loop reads CASSPLWGVYGYTF. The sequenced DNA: TGTGCCAGCAGCCCCCTTTGGGGGGTCTATGGCTACACCTTC.